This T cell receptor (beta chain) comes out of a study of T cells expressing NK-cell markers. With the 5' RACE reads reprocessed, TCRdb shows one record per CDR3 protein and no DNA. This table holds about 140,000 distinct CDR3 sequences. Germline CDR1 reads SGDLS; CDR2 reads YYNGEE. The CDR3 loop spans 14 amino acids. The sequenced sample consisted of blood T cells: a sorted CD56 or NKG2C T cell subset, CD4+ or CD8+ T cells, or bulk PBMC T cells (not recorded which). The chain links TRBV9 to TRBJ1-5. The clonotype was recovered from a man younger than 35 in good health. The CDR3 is CASSVGSGNQPQHF.